The rows below give T cell receptor beta chains drawn from one sample of a study of cytomegalovirus exposure and HLA in healthy donors. Only in-frame clones appear in the TCRdb table, and some are missing; sequencing was by immunoSEQ multiplex PCR. The top ten clones hold 8.8% of a sample with around 120,000 clones, roughly 80% of them seen once. The specimen sequenced was PBMCs. The receptors were sampled from a female donor in good health and CMV-seropositive. CDR3s include the opening cysteine and the closing phenylalanine or tryptophan. The D gene is left open where the match is weak. Where a row states a size, it is once, few, many or the class of an expanded clone; other rows omit it.

TRBV7-9,.,.,TRBJ2-7,CSSSFFRTGAYEQYF,TGTTCCAGCAGCTTTTTCCGGACGGGAGCCTACGAGCAGTACTTC
TRBV2,.,TRBD1,TRBJ1-1,CASVRDRALVNTEAFF,TGTGCCAGCGTGAGGGACAGGGCACTCGTGAACACTGAAGCTTTCTTT
TRBV28,.,.,TRBJ1-1,CASSFAVNTEAFF,TGTGCCAGCAGTTTCGCAGTGAACACTGAAGCTTTCTTT
TRBV28,.,TRBD2,TRBJ2-7,CASSPGLAGNYEQYF,TGTGCCAGCAGTCCTGGACTAGCGGGAAACTACGAGCAGTACTTC
TRBV30,.,TRBD2,TRBJ2-1,CAWSRSGLEQFF,TGTGCCTGGAGTCGTTCGGGACTAGAGCAGTTCTTC
TRBV4-1,.,.,TRBJ2-7,CASSQGPYEQYF,TGCGCCAGCAGCCAGGGCCCCTACGAGCAGTACTTC
TRBV30,.,.,TRBJ1-2,CAWSRSTDYGYTF,TGTGCCTGGAGTCGATCTACTGACTATGGCTACACCTTC
TRBV28,.,TRBD2,TRBJ2-7,CASSLESGAYEQYF,TGTGCCAGCAGTTTGGAAAGCGGGGCCTACGAGCAGTACTTC
TRBV28,.,TRBD1,TRBJ1-3,CASSVIQGIGNTIYF,TGTGCCAGCAGTGTTATACAGGGGATCGGAAACACCATATATTTT
TRBV4-1,.,TRBD1,TRBJ2-5,CASSRISTGRETQYF,TGCGCCAGCAGCCGAATCTCGACAGGGCGAGAGACCCAGTACTTC
TRBV19,.,.,TRBJ1-5,CASSGDSYSNQPQHF,TGTGCCAGTAGTGGCGACTCCTATAGCAATCAGCCCCAGCATTTT
TRBV7-2,.,TRBD2,TRBJ2-1,CASSLVGGGAYNEQFF,TGTGCCAGCAGCTTAGTGGGCGGGGGGGCCTACAATGAGCAGTTCTTC
TRBV9,.,.,TRBJ1-1,CASSVRSSAGAEAFF,TGTGCCAGCAGCGTACGTAGCTCTGCGGGGGCTGAAGCTTTCTTT
TRBV5-1,.,TRBD1,TRBJ1-1,CASRAVTGNAEAFF,TGCGCCAGCAGGGCCGTGACAGGGAACGCTGAAGCTTTCTTT
TRBV5-1,.,TRBD2,TRBJ2-3,CASTSGGAQDTQYF,TGCGCCAGCACTAGCGGGGGGGCCCAGGATACGCAGTATTTT
TRBV19,few,.,TRBJ2-3,CASIGDFYTDTQYF,TGTGCCAGTATCGGGGACTTTTACACAGATACGCAGTATTTT
TRBV18,.,.,TRBJ1-4,CASSIGTTNEKLFF,TGTGCCAGCTCAATAGGGACTACTAATGAAAAACTGTTTTTT
TRBV6-6,few,.,TRBJ2-1,CASINSGERQFF,TGTGCCAGCATAAACTCCGGGGAAAGGCAGTTCTTC
TRBV7-9,many,TRBD2,TRBJ2-3,CASSLGLAGDTQYF,TGTGCCAGCAGCTTAGGTCTAGCGGGGGATACGCAGTATTTT
TRBV7-9,.,.,TRBJ1-6,CASSLLSRGDSPLHF,TGTGCCAGCAGCTTACTCAGCAGGGGTGATTCACCCCTCCACTTT
TRBV4-1,.,TRBD2,TRBJ2-5,CASSHLRRGGLGETQYF,TGCGCCAGCAGCCATTTAAGGCGGGGGGGCCTCGGGGAGACCCAGTACTTC
TRBV5-4,.,TRBD1,TRBJ2-1,CASSSPGQSSYNEQFF,TGTGCCAGCAGCTCTCCGGGACAGAGCTCCTACAATGAGCAGTTCTTC
TRBV5-1,.,TRBD1,TRBJ1-1,CASSFGQGGTEAFF,TGCGCCAGCAGCTTCGGACAGGGGGGGACTGAAGCTTTCTTT
TRBV4-2,.,TRBD2,TRBJ2-3,CASSQGSGGGTDTQYF,TGTGCCAGCAGCCAGGGTAGCGGGGGGGGGACAGATACGCAGTATTTT
TRBV30,.,TRBD1,TRBJ1-2,CAWSAGQGMGYTF,TGTGCCTGGAGTGCCGGACAGGGGATGGGCTACACCTTC
TRBV5-6,.,.,TRBJ2-1,CASSLRLEKFF,TGTGCCAGCAGCTTGCGACTAGAAAAGTTCTTC
TRBV7-9,few,TRBD2,TRBJ2-2,CASSLVAGVHGELFF,TGTGCCAGCAGCTTAGTAGCGGGGGTTCACGGGGAGCTGTTTTTT
TRBV19,.,.,TRBJ1-2,CASKTGNYGYTF,TGTGCCAGTAAAACAGGGAACTATGGCTACACCTTC
TRBV2,few,.,TRBJ2-5,CASIPSAQETQYF,TGTGCCAGCATACCAAGCGCTCAAGAGACCCAGTACTTC
TRBV29-1,.,.,TRBJ1-2,CSVDPRRGYTF,TGCAGCGTGGACCCCCGGAGGGGCTACACCTTC
TRBV29-1,.,.,TRBJ1-1,CSVLYEVGTEAFF,TGCAGCGTTCTTTACGAGGTTGGCACTGAAGCTTTCTTT
TRBV6-5,.,.,TRBJ1-1,CASSYLQGYTEAFF,TGTGCCAGCAGTTATCTACAGGGATACACTGAAGCTTTCTTT
TRBV5-1,.,TRBD2,TRBJ2-2,CASRWITSGNTGELFF,TGCGCCAGCAGGTGGATTACTAGCGGCAACACCGGGGAGCTGTTTTTT
TRBV23-1,.,.,TRBJ1-1,CASILPPLGAFF,TGCGCCAGCATCCTCCCCCCGCTCGGAGCTTTCTTT
TRBV6-6,.,TRBD2,TRBJ2-7,CASSYSGLAGGREQYF,TGTGCCAGCAGTTACTCGGGGCTAGCGGGGGGCAGAGAGCAGTACTTC
TRBV5-1,.,.,TRBJ1-1,CASSSSGGHVTEAFF,TGCGCCAGCAGCTCCAGCGGGGGGCACGTCACTGAAGCTTTCTTT
TRBV19,.,.,TRBJ1-1,CASSVGLRSEAFF,TGTGCCAGTAGTGTCGGACTACGGTCTGAAGCTTTCTTT
TRBV11-2,.,.,TRBJ1-6,CASSLDRMTVGNSPLHF,TGTGCCAGCAGCTTAGATCGAATGACAGTAGGAAATTCACCCCTCCACTTT
TRBV14,.,.,TRBJ1-5,CASGESGPQHF,TGTGCCAGCGGAGAATCCGGGCCCCAGCATTTT
TRBV5-1,.,.,TRBJ2-5,CASSFSEGGETQYF,TGCGCCAGCAGCTTTTCAGAGGGAGGAGAGACCCAGTACTTC
TRBV7-9,.,.,TRBJ1-1,CASKRGGNTEAFF,TGTGCCAGCAAAAGGGGCGGGAACACTGAAGCTTTCTTT
TRBV6-6,.,TRBD1,TRBJ1-5,CASKQGADQPQHF,TGTGCCAGCAAGCAGGGGGCGGATCAGCCCCAGCATTTT
TRBV4-1,few,TRBD1,TRBJ1-2,CASSQGRGDRVRYGYTF,TGCGCCAGCAGCCAAGGACGGGGAGACAGGGTGCGGTATGGCTACACCTTC
TRBV5-1,few,.,TRBJ2-5,CASSLTAGQETQYF,TGCGCCAGCAGCTTGACGGCGGGTCAAGAGACCCAGTACTTC
TRBV19,.,.,TRBJ1-2,CASSRAQNYGYTF,TGTGCCAGTAGTAGAGCACAGAACTATGGCTACACCTTC
TRBV30,.,.,TRBJ1-2,CAWTQGPYGYTF,TGTGCCTGGACCCAGGGCCCCTATGGCTACACCTTC
TRBV4-3,few,.,TRBJ2-2,CASSQDMTNGELFF,TGCGCCAGCAGCCAAGACATGACTAACGGGGAGCTGTTTTTT
TRBV29-1,.,.,TRBJ1-2,CSVEEGQILYGYTF,TGCAGCGTTGAAGAAGGACAGATCCTATATGGCTACACCTTC
TRBV10-3,.,.,TRBJ2-7,CAIRRDTPYEQYF,TGTGCCATCAGACGGGACACCCCTTACGAGCAGTACTTC
TRBV5-1,.,TRBD2,TRBJ2-7,CASSLAGPNEQYF,TGCGCCAGCAGTTTAGCGGGCCCCAACGAGCAGTACTTC